This record covers a single T cell receptor (beta chain). The sample belongs to a study of blood T cell repertoires in COVID-19. At the level of the study: Both acute and convalescent COVID-19 samples were obtained from the United States, Italy and Spain. Nucleic acid was either cDNA or gDNA, and it came from T cells, B-cell-depleted T cells, or PBMCs.

Germline loops: CDR1 MNHEY, CDR2 SMNVEV (reference sequence). Trimming cost V 6 bases and J 8 bases, with 16 bases left between them. CDR3 length: 13 amino acids. The method was immunoSEQ multiplex PCR; TCRdb's version includes in-frame clones alone and lacks a portion of them. The table has 290,000 or so clones, around 91% seen once. This receptor was identified in a woman under 30 with acute COVID-19. The chain joins TRBV27 to TRBJ1-2; no definite D call. The sample taken for sequencing was PBMCs or T cells enriched from blood (not recorded which). CDR3 DNA: TGTGCCAGCAGCCCACGCGGAGGGAAGGGCTACACCTTC. Amino acids: CASSPRGGKGYTF.